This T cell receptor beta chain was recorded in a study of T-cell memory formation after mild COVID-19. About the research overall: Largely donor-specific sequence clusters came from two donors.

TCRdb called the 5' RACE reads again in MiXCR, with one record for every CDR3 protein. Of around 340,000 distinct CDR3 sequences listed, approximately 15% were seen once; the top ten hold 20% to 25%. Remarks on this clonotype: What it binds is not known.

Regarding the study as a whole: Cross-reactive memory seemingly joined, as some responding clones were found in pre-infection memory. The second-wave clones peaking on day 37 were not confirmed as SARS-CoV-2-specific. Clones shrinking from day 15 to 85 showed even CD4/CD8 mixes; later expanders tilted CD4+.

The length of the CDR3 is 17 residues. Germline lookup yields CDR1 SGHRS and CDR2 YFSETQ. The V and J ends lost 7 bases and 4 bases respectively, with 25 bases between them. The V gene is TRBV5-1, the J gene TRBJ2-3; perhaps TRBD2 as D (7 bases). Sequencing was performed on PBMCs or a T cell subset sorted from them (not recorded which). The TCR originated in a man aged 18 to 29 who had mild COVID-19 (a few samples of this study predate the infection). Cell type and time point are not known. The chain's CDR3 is CASRAEGGPRSADTQYF. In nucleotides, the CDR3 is TGCGCCAGCCGGGCGGAGGGGGGGCCCAGAAGCGCAGATACGCAGTATTTT.